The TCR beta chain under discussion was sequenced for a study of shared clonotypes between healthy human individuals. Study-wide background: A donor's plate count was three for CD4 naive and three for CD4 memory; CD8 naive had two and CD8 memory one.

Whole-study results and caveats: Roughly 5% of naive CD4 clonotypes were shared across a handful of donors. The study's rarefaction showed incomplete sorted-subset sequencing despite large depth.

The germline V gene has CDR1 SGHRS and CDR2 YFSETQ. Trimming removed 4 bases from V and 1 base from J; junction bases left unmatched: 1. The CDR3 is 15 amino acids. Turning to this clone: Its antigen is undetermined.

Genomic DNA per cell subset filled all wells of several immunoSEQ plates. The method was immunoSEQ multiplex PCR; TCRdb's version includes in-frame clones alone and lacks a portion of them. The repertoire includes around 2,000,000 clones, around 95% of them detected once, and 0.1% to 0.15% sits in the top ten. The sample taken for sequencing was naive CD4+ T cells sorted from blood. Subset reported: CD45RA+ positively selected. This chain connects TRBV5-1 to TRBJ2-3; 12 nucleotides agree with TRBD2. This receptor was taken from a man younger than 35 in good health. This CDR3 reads CASSPSGRGTDTQYF. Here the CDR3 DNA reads TGCGCCAGCAGCCCTAGCGGGAGGGGCACAGATACGCAGTATTTT.